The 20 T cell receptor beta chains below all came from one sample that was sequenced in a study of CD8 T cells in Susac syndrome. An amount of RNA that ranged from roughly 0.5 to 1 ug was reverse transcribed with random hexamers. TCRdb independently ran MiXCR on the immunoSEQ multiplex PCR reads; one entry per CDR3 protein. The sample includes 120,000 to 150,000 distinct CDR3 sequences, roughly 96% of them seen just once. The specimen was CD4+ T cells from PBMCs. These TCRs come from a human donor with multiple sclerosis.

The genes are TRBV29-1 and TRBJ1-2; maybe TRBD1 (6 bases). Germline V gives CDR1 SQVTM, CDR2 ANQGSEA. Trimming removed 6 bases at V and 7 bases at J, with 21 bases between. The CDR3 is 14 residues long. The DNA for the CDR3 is TGCAGCGTCCCGGTAACAGGGTCTGCGGTTGGCTACACCTTC. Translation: CSVPVTGSAVGYTF.

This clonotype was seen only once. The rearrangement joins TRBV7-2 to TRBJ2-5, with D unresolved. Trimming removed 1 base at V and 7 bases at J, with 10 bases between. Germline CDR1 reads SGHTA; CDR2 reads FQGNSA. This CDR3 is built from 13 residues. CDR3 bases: TGTGCCAGCAGCTTAGGCCTACTGGGGACCCAGTACTTC. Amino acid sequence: CASSLGLLGTQYF. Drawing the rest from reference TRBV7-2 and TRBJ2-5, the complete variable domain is GAGVSQSPSNKVTEKGKDVELRCDPISGHTALYWYRQSLGQGLEFLIYFQGNSAPDKSGLPSDRFSAERTGGSVSTLTIQRTQQEDSAVYLCASSLGLLGTQYFGPGTRLLVL.

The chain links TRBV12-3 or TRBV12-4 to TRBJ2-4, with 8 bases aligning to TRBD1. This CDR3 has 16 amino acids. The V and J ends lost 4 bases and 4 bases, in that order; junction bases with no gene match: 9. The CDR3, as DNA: TGTGCCAGCAGTTCTAGCGTCGGGACAGGAAAAAACATTCAGTACTTC. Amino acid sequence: CASSSSVGTGKNIQYF.

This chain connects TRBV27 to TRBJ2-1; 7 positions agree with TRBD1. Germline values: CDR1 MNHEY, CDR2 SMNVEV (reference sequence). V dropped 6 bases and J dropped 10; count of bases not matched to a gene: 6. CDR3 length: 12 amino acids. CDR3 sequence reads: CASSRQGGEQFF. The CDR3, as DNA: TGTGCCAGCAGCCGACAGGGCGGCGAGCAGTTCTTC.

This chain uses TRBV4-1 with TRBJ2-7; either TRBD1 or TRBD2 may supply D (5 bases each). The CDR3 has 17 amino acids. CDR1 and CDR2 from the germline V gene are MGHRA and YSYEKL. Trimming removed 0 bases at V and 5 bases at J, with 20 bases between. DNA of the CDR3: TGCGCCAGCAGCCAAGACAGATTCGAGGGTCGAGGGGACGAGCAGTACTTC. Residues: CASSQDRFEGRGDEQYF.

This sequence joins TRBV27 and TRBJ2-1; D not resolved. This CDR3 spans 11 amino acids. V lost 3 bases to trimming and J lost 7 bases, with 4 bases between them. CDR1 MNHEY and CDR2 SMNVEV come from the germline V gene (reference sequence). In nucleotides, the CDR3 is TGTGCCAGCAGTTTCGGTAATGAGCAGTTCTTC. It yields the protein CASSFGNEQFF.

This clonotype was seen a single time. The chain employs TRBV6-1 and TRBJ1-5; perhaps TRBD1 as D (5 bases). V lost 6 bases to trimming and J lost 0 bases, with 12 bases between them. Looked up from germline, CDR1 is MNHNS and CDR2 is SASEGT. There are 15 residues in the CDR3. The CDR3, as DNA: TGTGCCAGCAGCCGGGACTTCAATAGCAATCAGCCCCAGCATTTT. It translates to CASSRDFNSNQPQHF.

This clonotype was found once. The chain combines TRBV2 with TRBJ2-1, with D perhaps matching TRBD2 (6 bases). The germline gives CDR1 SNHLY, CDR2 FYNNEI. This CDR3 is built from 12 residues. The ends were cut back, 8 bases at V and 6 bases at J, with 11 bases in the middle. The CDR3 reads CASGTVRNEQFF. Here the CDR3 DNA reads TGTGCCAGCGGGACTGTCCGCAATGAGCAGTTCTTC.

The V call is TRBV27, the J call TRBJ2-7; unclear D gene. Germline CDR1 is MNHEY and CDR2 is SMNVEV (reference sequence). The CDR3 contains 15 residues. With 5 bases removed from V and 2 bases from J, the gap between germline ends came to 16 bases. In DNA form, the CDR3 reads TGTGCCAGCAGTCCTCGATCCTCTACCCCCTACGAGCAGTACTTC. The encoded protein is CASSPRSSTPYEQYF.

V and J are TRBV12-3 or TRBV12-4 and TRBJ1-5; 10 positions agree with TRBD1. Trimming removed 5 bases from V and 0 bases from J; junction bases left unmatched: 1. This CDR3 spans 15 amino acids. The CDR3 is CASSDRGRSNQPQHF. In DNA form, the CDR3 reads TGTGCCAGCAGTGACAGGGGGCGTAGCAATCAGCCCCAGCATTTT.

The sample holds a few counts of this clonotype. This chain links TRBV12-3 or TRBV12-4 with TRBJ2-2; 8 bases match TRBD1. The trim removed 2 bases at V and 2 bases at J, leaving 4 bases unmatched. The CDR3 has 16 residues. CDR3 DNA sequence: TGTGCCAGCAGTTTATCGGGACAGGCTAACACCGGGGAGCTGTTTTTT. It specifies CASSLSGQANTGELFF.

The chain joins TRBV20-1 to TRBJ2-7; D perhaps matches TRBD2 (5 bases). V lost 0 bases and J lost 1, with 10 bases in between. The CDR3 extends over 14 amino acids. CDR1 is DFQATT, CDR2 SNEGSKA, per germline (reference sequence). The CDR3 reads CSARDAGRSYEQYF. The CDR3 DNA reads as TGCAGTGCTAGAGACGCGGGTAGGTCCTACGAGCAGTACTTC.

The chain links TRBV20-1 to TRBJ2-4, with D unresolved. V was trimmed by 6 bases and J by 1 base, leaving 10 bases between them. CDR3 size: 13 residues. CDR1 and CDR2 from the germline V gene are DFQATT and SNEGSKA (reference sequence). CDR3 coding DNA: TGCAGTGCCCCCGACTCGGCCAAAAACATTCAGTACTTC. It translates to CSAPDSAKNIQYF.

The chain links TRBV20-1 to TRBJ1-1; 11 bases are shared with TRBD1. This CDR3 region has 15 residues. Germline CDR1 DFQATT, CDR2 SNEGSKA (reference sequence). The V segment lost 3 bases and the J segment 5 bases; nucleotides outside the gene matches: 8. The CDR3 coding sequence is TGCAGTGCTAGTATGGACAGGGGGCGAGGGACTGAAGCTTTCTTT. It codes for CSASMDRGRGTEAFF.

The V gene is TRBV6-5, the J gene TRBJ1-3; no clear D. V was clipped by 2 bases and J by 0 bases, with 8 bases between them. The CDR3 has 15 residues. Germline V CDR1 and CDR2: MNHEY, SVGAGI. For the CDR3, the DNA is TGTGCCAGCAGTTACGGCCGAATCTCTGGAAACACCATATATTTT. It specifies CASSYGRISGNTIYF.

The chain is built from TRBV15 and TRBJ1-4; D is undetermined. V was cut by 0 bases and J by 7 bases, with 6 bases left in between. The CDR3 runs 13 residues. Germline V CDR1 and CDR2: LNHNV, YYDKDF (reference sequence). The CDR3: CATSRDQIEKLFF. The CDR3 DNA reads TGTGCCACCAGCAGAGATCAGATTGAAAAACTGTTTTTT.

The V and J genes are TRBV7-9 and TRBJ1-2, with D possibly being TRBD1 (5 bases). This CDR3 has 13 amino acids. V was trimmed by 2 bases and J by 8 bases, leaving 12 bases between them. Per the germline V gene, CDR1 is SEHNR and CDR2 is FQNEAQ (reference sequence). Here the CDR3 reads CASSLTGERGYTF. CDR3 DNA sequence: TGTGCCAGCAGCTTAACGGGGGAGCGGGGCTACACCTTC.

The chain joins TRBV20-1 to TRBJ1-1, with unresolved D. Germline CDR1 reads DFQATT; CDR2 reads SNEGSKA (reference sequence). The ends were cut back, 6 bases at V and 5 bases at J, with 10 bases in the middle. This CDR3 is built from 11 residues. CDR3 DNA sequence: TGCAGTGCCCTTTACGGGACTGAAGCTTTCTTT. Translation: CSALYGTEAFF.

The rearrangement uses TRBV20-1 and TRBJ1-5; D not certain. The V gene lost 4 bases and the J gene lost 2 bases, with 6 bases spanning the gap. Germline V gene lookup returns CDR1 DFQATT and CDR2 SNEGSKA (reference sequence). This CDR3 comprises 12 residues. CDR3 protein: CSATRRNQPQHF. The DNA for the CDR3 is TGCAGTGCTACGCGCCGCAATCAGCCCCAGCATTTT.

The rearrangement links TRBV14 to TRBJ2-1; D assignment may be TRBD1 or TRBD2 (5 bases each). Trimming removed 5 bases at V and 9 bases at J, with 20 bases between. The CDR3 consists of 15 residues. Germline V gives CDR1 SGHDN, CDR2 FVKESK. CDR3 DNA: TGTGCCAGCAGCTCCCCAAGGGGAGTGGTAAGTGAGCAGTTCTTC. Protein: CASSSPRGVVSEQFF. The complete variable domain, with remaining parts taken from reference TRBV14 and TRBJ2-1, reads EAGVTQFPSHSVIEKGQTVTLRCDPISGHDNLYWYRRVMGKEIKFLLHFVKESKQDESGMPNNRFLAERTGGTYSTLKVQPAELEDSGVYFCASSSPRGVVSEQFFGPGTRLTVL.